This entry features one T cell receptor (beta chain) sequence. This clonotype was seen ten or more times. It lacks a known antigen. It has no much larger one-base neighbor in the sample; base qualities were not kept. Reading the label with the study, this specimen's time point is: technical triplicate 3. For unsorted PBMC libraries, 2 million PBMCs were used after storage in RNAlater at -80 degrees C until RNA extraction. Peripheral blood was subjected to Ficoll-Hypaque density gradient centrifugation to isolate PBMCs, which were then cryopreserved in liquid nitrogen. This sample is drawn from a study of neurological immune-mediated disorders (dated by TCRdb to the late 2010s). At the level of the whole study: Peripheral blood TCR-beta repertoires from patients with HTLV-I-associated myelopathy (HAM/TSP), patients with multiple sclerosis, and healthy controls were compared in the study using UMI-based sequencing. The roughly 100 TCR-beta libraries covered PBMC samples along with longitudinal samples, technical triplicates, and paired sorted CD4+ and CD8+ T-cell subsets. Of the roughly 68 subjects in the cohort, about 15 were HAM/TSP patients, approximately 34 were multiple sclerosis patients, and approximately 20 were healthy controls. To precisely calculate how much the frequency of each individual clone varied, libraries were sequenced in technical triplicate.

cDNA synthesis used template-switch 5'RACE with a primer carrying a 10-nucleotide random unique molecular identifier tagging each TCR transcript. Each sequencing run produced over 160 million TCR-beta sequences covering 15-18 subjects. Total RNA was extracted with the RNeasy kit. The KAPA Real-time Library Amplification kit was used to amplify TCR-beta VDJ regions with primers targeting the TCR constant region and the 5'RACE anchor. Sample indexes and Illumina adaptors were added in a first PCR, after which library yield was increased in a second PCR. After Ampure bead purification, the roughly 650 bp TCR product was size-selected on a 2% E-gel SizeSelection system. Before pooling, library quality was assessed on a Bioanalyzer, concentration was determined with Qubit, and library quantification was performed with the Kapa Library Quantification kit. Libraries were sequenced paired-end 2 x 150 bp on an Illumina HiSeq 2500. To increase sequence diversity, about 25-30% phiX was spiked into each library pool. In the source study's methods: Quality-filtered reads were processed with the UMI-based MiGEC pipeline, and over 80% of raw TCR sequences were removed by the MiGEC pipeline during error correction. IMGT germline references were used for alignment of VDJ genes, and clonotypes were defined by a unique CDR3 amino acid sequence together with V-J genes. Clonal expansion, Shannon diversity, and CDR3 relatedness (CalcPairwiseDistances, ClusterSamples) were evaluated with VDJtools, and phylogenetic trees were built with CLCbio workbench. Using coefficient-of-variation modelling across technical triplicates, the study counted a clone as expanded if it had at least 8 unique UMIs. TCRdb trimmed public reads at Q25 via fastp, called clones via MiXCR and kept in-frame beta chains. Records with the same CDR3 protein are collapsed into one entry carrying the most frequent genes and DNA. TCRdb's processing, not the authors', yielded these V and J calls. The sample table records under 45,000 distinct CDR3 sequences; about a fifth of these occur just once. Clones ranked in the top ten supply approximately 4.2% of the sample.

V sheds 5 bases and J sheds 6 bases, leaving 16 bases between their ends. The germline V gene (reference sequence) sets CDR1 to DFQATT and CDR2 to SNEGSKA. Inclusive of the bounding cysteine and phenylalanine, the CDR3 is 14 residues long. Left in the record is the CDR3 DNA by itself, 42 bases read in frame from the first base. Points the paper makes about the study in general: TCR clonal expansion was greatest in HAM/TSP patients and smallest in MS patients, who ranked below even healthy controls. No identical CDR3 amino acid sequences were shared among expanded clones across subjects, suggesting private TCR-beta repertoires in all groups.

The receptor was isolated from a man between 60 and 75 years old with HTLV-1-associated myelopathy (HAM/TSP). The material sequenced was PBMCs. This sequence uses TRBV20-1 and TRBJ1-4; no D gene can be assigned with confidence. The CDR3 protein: CSAFRGWSHEKLFF. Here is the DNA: TGCAGTGCTTTCCGGGGATGGAGCCATGAAAAACTGTTTTTT.